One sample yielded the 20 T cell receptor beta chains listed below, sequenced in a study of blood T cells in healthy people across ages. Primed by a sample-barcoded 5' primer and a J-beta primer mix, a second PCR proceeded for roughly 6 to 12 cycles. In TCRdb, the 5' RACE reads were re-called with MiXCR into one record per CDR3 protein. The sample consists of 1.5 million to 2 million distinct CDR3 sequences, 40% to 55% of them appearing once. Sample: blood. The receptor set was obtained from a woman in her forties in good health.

Here the CDR3 DNA reads TGCGCCAGCAGCCAAGAGACTCCAAGGGCCCAGTACTTC. Translating gives CASSQETPRAQYF. V gene TRBV4-3 combines with J gene TRBJ2-5, with D unclear. CDR3 length equals 13 residues. V gave up 0 bases and J gave up 9 bases, with 11 bases separating them. The germline V gene has CDR1 LGHNA and CDR2 YSLEER.

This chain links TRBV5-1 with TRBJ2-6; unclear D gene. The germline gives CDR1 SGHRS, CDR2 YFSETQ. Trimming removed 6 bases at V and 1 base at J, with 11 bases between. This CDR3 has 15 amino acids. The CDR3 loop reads CASTKIESGANVLTF. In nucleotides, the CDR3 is TGCGCCAGCACCAAAATAGAGTCTGGGGCCAACGTCCTGACTTTC. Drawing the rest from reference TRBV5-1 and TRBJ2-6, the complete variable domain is KAGVTQTPRYLIKTRGQQVTLSCSPISGHRSVSWYQQTPGQGLQFLFEYFSETQRNKGNFPGRFSGRQFSNSRSEMNVSTLELGDSALYLCASTKIESGANVLTFGAGSRLTVL.

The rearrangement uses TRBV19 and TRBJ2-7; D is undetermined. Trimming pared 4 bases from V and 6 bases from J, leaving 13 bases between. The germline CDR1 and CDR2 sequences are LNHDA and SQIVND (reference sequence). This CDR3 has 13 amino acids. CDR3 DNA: TGTGCCAGTAGTACAGACGGGTACGGCGAGCAGTACTTC. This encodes CASSTDGYGEQYF.

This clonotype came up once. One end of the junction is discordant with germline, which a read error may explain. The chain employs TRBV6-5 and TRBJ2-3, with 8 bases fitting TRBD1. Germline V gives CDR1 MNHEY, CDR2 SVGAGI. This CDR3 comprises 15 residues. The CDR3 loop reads CAGSYFDRGPDTQYF. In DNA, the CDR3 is TGTGCCGGCAGTTACTTTGACAGGGGCCCAGATACGCAGTATTTT.

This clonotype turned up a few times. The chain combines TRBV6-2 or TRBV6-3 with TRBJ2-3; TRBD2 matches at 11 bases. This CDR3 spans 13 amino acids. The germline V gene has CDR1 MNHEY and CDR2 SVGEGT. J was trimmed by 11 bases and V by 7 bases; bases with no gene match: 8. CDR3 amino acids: CASTHQTSGEQYF. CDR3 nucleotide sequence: TGTGCCAGCACCCACCAGACTAGCGGGGAGCAGTATTTT.

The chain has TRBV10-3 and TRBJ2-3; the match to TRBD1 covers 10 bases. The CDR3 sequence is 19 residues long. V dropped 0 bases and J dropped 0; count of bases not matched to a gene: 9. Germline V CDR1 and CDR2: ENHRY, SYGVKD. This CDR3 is CAISESTGGLWASTDTQYF. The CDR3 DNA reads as TGTGCCATCAGTGAGTCGACAGGGGGCTTATGGGCTAGCACAGATACGCAGTATTTT.

In DNA form, the CDR3 reads TGCAGTGCTAATGTAGGGAGCTTCGAGCAGTACTTC. It translates to CSANVGSFEQYF. The rearrangement joins TRBV20-1 to TRBJ2-7, with D perhaps TRBD2 (5 bases). This CDR3 is built from 12 residues. Germline V gene lookup returns CDR1 DFQATT and CDR2 SNEGSKA (reference sequence). Trimming shortened V by 4 bases and J by 6 bases, and 13 bases separated the two germline ends.

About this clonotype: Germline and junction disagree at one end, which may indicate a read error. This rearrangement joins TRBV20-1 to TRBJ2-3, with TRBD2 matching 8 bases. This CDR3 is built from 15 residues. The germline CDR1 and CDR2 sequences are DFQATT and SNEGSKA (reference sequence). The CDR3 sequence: CSARVRGGSTDTRYF. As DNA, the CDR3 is TGCAGTGCTAGAGTCCGGGGGGGAAGCACAGATACGCGGTATTTT.

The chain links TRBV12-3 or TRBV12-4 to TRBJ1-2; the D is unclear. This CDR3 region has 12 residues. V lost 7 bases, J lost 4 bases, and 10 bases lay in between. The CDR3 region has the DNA TGTGCCAGCAATTTGTTCAGCTATGGCTACACCTTC. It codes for CASNLFSYGYTF.

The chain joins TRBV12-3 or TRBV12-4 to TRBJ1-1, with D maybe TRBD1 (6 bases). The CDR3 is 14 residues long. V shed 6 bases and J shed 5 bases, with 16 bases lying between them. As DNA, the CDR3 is TGTGCCAGCAGGAAACAGGGAGGTGGGACTGAAGCTTTCTTT. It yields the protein CASRKQGGGTEAFF.

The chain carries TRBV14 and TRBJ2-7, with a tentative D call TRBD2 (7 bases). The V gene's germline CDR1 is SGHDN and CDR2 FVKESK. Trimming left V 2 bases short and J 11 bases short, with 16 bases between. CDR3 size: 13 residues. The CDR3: CASSQQPRGAEYF. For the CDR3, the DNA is TGTGCCAGCAGCCAACAACCACGGGGGGCCGAGTACTTC. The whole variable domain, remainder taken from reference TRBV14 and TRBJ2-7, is EAGVTQFPSHSVIEKGQTVTLRCDPISGHDNLYWYRRVMGKEIKFLLHFVKESKQDESGMPNNRFLAERTGGTYSTLKVQPAELEDSGVYFCASSQQPRGAEYFGPGTRLTVT.

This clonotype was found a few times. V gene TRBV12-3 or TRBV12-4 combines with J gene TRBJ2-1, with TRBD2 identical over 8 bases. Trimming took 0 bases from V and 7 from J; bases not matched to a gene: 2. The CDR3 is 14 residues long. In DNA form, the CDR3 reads TGTGCCAGCAGTTTAGCGATAGCGGGAAATGAGCAGTTCTTC. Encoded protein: CASSLAIAGNEQFF.

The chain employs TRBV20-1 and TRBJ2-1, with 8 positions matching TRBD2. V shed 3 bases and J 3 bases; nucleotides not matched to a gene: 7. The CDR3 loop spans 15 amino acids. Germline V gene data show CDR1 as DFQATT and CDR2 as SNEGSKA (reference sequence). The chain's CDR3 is CSARPTSGYYNEQFF. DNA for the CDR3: TGCAGTGCTAGGCCTACTAGCGGCTACTACAATGAGCAGTTCTTC.

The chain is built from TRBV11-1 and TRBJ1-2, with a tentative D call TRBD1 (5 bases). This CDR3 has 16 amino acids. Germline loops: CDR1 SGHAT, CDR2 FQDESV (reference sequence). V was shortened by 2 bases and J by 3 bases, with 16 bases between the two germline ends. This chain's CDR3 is CASSLFYHRRHYGYTF. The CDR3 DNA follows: TGTGCCAGCAGCTTATTTTATCACAGGAGACACTATGGCTACACCTTC.

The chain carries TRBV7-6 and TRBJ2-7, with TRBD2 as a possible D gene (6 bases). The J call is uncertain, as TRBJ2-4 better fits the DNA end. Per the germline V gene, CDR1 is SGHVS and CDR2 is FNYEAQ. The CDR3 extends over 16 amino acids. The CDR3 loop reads CASSLEPGVAKNIQYF. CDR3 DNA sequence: TGTGCCAGCAGCTTAGAGCCGGGGGTGGCCAAAAACATTCAGTACTTC.

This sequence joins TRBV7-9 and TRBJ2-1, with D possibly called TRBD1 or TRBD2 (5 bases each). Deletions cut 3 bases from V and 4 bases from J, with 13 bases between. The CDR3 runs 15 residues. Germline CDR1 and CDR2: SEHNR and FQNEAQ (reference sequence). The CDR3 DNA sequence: TGTGCCAGCAGCTTGACCGGGACGGAGTACAATGAGCAGTTCTTC. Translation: CASSLTGTEYNEQFF.

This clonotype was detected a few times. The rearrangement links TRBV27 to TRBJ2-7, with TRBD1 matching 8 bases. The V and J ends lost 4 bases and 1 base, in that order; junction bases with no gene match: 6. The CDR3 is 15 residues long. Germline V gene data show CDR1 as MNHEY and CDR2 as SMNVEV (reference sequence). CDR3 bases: TGTGCCAGCAGTTCCACGACAGGGGCTTCCTACGAGCAGTACTTC. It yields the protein CASSSTTGASYEQYF.

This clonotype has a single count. CDR3 protein: CATSDWGTGQGNEQFF. CDR3 in DNA: TGTGCCACCAGTGATTGGGGGACGGGACAGGGCAATGAGCAGTTCTTC. The chain carries TRBV24-1 and TRBJ2-1; 9 positions match TRBD1. Germline V CDR1 and CDR2: KGHDR, SFDVKD. This CDR3 comprises 16 residues. Trimming at V came to 2 bases and at J to 6 bases, leaving 7 bases not matched to a gene.

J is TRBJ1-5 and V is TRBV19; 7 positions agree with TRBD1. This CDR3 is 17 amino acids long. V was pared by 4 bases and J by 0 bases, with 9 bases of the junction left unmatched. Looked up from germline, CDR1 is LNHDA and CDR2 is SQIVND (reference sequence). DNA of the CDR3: TGTGCCAGTAGTACTGCTTTTACAGGGGTTAGCAATCAGCCCCAGCATTTT. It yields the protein CASSTAFTGVSNQPQHF.

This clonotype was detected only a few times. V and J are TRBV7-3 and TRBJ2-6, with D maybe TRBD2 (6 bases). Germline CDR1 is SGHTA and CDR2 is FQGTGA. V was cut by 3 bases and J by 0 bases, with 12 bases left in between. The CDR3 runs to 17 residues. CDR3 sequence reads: CASSFAGSSSGANVLTF. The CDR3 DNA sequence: TGTGCCAGCAGCTTTGCGGGGTCTTCCTCTGGGGCCAACGTCCTGACTTTC.